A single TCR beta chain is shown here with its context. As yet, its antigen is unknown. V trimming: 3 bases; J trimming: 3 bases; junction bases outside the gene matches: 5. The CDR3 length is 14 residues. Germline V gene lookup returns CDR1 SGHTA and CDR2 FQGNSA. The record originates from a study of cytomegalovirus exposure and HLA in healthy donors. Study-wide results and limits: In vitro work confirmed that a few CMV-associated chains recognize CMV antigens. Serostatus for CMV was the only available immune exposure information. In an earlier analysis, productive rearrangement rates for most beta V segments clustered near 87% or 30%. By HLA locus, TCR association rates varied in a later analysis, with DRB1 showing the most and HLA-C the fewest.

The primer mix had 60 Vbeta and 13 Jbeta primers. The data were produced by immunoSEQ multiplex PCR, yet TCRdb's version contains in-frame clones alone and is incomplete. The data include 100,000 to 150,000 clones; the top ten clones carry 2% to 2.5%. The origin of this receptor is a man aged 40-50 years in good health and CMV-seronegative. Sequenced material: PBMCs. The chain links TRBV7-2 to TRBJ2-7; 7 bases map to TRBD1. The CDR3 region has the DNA TGTGCCAGCAGCTTCGACAGGGATTACTACGAGCAGTACTTC. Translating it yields CASSFDRDYYEQYF.